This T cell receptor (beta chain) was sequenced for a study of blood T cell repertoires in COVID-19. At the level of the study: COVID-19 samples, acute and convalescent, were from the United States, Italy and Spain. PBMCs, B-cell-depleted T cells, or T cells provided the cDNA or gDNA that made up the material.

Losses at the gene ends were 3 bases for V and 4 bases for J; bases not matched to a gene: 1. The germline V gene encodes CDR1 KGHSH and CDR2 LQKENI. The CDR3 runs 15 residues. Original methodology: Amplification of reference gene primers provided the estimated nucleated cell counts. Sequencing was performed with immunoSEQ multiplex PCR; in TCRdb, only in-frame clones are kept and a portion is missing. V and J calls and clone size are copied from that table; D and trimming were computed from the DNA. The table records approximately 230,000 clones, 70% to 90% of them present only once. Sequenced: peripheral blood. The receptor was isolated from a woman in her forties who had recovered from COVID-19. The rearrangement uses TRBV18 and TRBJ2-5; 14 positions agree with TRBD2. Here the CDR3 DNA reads TGTGCCAGCTCACCCGGGACTAGCGGGAGAGAGACCCAGTACTTC. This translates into CASSPGTSGRETQYF.